The 19 T cell receptor beta chains below all came from one sample that was sequenced in a study of OX40 agonist ivuxolimab in advanced cancers. The library relied on the immunoSEQ multiplex PCR assay. TCRdb obtained this table from immuneACCESS and retained in-frame rearrangements with V and J assigned. These tables miss some clones; where compared with another copy, unresolved V genes account for less than half of the shortfall, and the remainder is unexplained. The sample has tens of thousands of clones on record, 75% to 90% of them singletons. The ten largest make up approximately 0.36% of the sample. The specimen was CD4+ or CD8+ T cells sorted from blood, collected in a trial of the OX40 agonist ivuxolimab. The source is an adult with an advanced solid tumor such as melanoma, head and neck, liver or kidney cancer.

The chain combines TRBV7-6 with TRBJ2-7; no clear D. CDR1 SGHVS and CDR2 FNYEAQ come from the germline V gene. The CDR3 is made up of 14 amino acids. V dropped 7 bases and J dropped 0 bases, with 13 bases sitting between them. The CDR3 nucleotides read TGTGCCAGCACCTCTAAGGCGGACTCCTACGAGCAGTACTTC. This translates into CASTSKADSYEQYF.

The chain recombines TRBV7-6 with TRBJ1-4; D unclear. V was cut by 1 base and J by 6 bases, with 9 bases left in between. Per germline, CDR1 SGHVS and CDR2 FNYEAQ. The CDR3 spans 14 residues. As DNA, the CDR3 is TGTGCCAGCAGCTTAGTGAGTCGAGATGAAAAACTGTTTTTT. Protein: CASSLVSRDEKLFF. The whole variable domain, filled in from reference TRBV7-6 and TRBJ1-4, reads GAGVSQSPRYKVTKRGQDVALRCDPISGHVSLYWYRQALGQGPEFLTYFNYEAQQDKSGLPNDRFSAERPEGSISTLTIQRTEQRDSAMYRCASSLVSRDEKLFFGSGTQLSVL.

The J gene is TRBJ2-3, the V gene TRBV4-2; 9 positions agree with TRBD2. The CDR3 is 14 amino acids. Germline CDR1 is LGHNA and CDR2 is YNFKEQ. With V trimmed by 1 base and J by 10 bases, 6 bases remained unmatched. The CDR3 spells CASSQGNSGSAQYF. The DNA for the CDR3 is TGTGCCAGCAGCCAAGGGAATAGCGGGAGCGCGCAGTATTTT.

CDR3: CASSWGERQLFF. CDR3 in DNA: TGTGCCAGCAGTTGGGGAGAAAGACAGTTGTTTTTT. The chain is built from TRBV28 and TRBJ1-4; D might be TRBD1 (5 bases). This CDR3 spans 12 amino acids. The ends were cut back, 4 bases at V and 15 bases at J, with 15 bases in the middle. The V gene's germline CDR1 is MDHEN and CDR2 SYDVKM. Looking up the rest from reference TRBV28 and TRBJ1-4 gives the full variable domain: DVKVTQSSRYLVKRTGEKVFLECVQDMDHENMFWYRQDPGLGLRLIYFSYDVKMKEKGDIPEGYSVSREKKERFSLILESASTNQTSMYLCASSWGERQLFFGSGTQLSVL.

The V and J genes are TRBV5-1 and TRBJ1-6; 9 bases are a match to TRBD1. With 2 bases clipped from V and 7 bases from J, the junction kept 1 base outside the gene matches. This CDR3 contains 14 residues. Germline V gene lookup returns CDR1 SGHRS and CDR2 YFSETQ. CDR3 in amino acids: CASSLGTGNSPLHF. CDR3 nucleotide sequence: TGCGCCAGCAGCTTAGGGACAGGGAATTCACCCCTCCACTTT.

The V gene is TRBV18, the J gene TRBJ2-7; D ambiguous. The V end lost 0 bases, the J end lost 2 bases, and 8 bases lay between the germline ends. The CDR3 runs to 14 residues. CDR1 and CDR2 (germline): KGHSH, LQKENI. CDR3 sequence reads: CASSPPWAPYEQYF. The CDR3, as DNA: TGTGCCAGCTCACCACCTTGGGCTCCCTACGAGCAGTACTTC.

Ten or more counts support this clone. This chain joins TRBV4-1 and TRBJ1-5; TRBD1 aligns across 9 bases. Germline CDR1 and CDR2: MGHRA and YSYEKL. Trimming at V came to 3 bases and at J to 7 bases, leaving 7 bases not matched to a gene. CDR3 length: 15 amino acids. CDR3: CASSQEDRGFQPQHF. For the CDR3, the DNA is TGCGCCAGCAGCCAGGAGGACAGGGGTTTCCAGCCCCAGCATTTT.

This rearrangement joins TRBV7-2 to TRBJ2-1; 8 bases are a match to TRBD2. CDR1 is SGHTA and CDR2 is FQGNSA in the germline V gene. The CDR3 runs 12 residues. The junction had 5 bases not matched to a gene; V was cut back by 3 bases and J by 13 bases. The CDR3 loop is CASSFGLAGQFF. The CDR3 DNA follows: TGTGCCAGCAGCTTCGGGCTAGCGGGTCAGTTCTTC.

CDR3 in amino acids: CASSPLDLQETQYF. In DNA form, the CDR3 reads TGTGCCAGCTCACCACTGGACCTCCAAGAGACCCAGTACTTC. The chain uses TRBV18 and TRBJ2-5; no reliable D call. Germline V gene data show CDR1 as KGHSH and CDR2 as LQKENI. The CDR3 consists of 14 residues. V gave up 1 base and J gave up 1 base, with 7 bases separating them.

This sequence joins TRBV5-1 and TRBJ2-7, with 10 bases that match TRBD1. Losses at the gene ends were 4 bases for V and 4 bases for J; bases not matched to a gene: 8. Germline V lookup: CDR1 SGHRS, CDR2 YFSETQ. The CDR3 contains 15 residues. This CDR3 is CASSDSDRGQYEQYF. Here the CDR3 DNA reads TGCGCCAGCAGCGATTCTGACAGGGGGCAATACGAGCAGTACTTC.

This rearrangement joins TRBV4-3 to TRBJ1-2, with D perhaps TRBD1 (5 bases). CDR3 size: 14 residues. The germline V gene encodes CDR1 LGHNA and CDR2 YSLEER. V was pared by 1 base and J by 7 bases, with 13 bases between. CDR3 nucleotide sequence: TGCGCCAGCAGCCAAGTAGTTGGTCAGGGTGGCTACACCTTC. This sequence encodes CASSQVVGQGGYTF.

The genes are TRBV7-8 and TRBJ2-7, with 8 positions matching TRBD1. V lost 1 base to trimming and J lost 1 base; unmatched junction nucleotides: 3. CDR1 and CDR2 from the germline V gene are SGHVS and FQNEAQ. This CDR3 has 15 residues. Written as DNA, the CDR3 is TGTGCCAGCAGCTTAGGGGGACAGGAGTCCTACGAGCAGTACTTC. Translated, it gives CASSLGGQESYEQYF.

This clone was seen a handful of times. V gene TRBV7-2 combines with J gene TRBJ1-1; D uncertain. The ends were cut back, 1 base at V and 1 base at J, with 4 bases in the middle. This CDR3 spans 13 amino acids. Germline V gives CDR1 SGHTA, CDR2 FQGNSA. The DNA of the CDR3 is TGTGCCAGCAGCTTAGGTTCGAACACTGAAGCTTTCTTT. Translated, it gives CASSLGSNTEAFF.

This clone was detected only a few times. The V gene is TRBV2, the J gene TRBJ2-1; TRBD1 matches 9 bases. The CDR3 is made up of 16 amino acids. CDR1 and CDR2 (germline): SNHLY, FYNNEI. The ends lost 6 bases at V and 9 bases at J; junction bases unmatched: 15. CDR3 sequence: CASSPRDRATPTEQFF. The CDR3 nucleotides read TGTGCCAGCAGCCCGCGGGACAGGGCCACCCCCACTGAGCAGTTCTTC. Filled out from reference TRBV2 and TRBJ2-1, the complete variable domain reads EPEVTQTPSHQVTQMGQEVILRCVPISNHLYFYWYRQILGQKVEFLVSFYNNEISEKSEIFDDQFSVERPDGSNFTLKIRSTKLEDSAMYFCASSPRDRATPTEQFFGPGTRLTVL.

The rearrangement uses TRBV21-1 and TRBJ1-3. TRBV21-1 is a pseudogene segment. CDR3 size: 17 residues. The CDR3 here is CASSKSQTARRGNTIYF. The CDR3 DNA sequence: TGTGCCAGCAGCAAATCCCAAACAGCTCGGAGAGGAAACACCATATATTTT.

This chain joins TRBV7-2 and TRBJ2-5; unclear D gene. The CDR3 is 14 amino acids. With 8 bases removed from V and 1 base from J, the gap between germline ends came to 14 bases. Looked up from germline, CDR1 is SGHTA and CDR2 is FQGNSA. The CDR3 DNA reads as TGTGCCAGCTCCCCAAAGCAGGCCCAAGAGACCCAGTACTTC. Protein: CASSPKQAQETQYF.

This sequence joins TRBV6-5 and TRBJ1-5; D possibly corresponds to TRBD1 (5 bases). The CDR3 spans 15 residues. In germline, CDR1 is MNHEY, CDR2 SVGAGI. Trimming shortened V by 4 bases and J by 6 bases, and 16 bases separated the two germline ends. The CDR3 is CASSSPSAGGQPQHF. DNA of the CDR3: TGTGCCAGCAGTTCACCGTCTGCGGGGGGTCAGCCCCAGCATTTT.

This chain joins TRBV19 and TRBJ1-5, with a tentative D call TRBD1 (5 bases). The CDR3 extends over 15 amino acids. Per germline, CDR1 LNHDA and CDR2 SQIVND (reference sequence). The ends were cut back, 4 bases at V and 11 bases at J, with 21 bases in the middle. The DNA for the CDR3 is TGTGCCAGTAGTACCCCGGGAGCTCCAGGGTGGACCCAGCATTTT. Protein: CASSTPGAPGWTQHF. The whole variable domain, remainder taken from reference TRBV19 and TRBJ1-5, is DGGITQSPKYLFRKEGQNVTLSCEQNLNHDAMYWYRQDPGQGLRLIYYSQIVNDFQKGDIAEGYSVSREKKESFPLTVTSAQKNPTAFYLCASSTPGAPGWTQHFGDGTRLSIL.

V is TRBV11-3 and J is TRBJ2-2; D gene unclear. CDR1 and CDR2 (germline): SGHNT, YENEEA. The CDR3 runs 11 residues. The V and J ends lost 6 bases and 5 bases respectively, with 4 bases between them. The CDR3 spells CASRSTGELFF. The CDR3 DNA reads as TGTGCCAGCAGATCTACCGGGGAGCTGTTTTTT.